This T cell receptor beta chain emerged from a study of blood T cell repertoires in COVID-19. Germline V CDR1 and CDR2: SGDLS, YYNGEE. V dropped 0 bases and J dropped 6 bases, with 11 bases sitting between them. This CDR3 comprises 14 residues. Using immunoSEQ multiplex PCR, the repertoire was profiled, and TCRdb retains in-frame clones only, with some absent. The sample consists of about 92,000 clones, over 60% of them appearing once. The specimen sequenced was peripheral blood. This clonotype was sampled from a man in his forties or fifties who had recovered from COVID-19. J is TRBJ2-3 and V is TRBV9; the D is unclear. Here the CDR3 DNA reads TGTGCCAGCAGCGTAGGCAGATTACAGGATACGCAGTATTTT. Protein sequence: CASSVGRLQDTQYF.